The present TCR beta chain was sequenced within a study of T-cell memory formation after mild COVID-19. Study-wide background: Each donor largely had its own TCR clusters.

The table lists this clonotype with many counts. The antigen remains unidentified. Study-wide points: That cross-reactive memory joined was suggested by some responding clones appearing in pre-infection memory. CD4+ contracting clones were found mainly in CM and EM, and CD8+ ones in EMRA.

TCRdb analysed the 5' RACE reads with MiXCR anew, one entry per CDR3 protein. The data contain about 55,000 distinct CDR3 sequences, 25% to 30% of them seen just once; the ten biggest clones take up approximately 39%. Sequenced material: PBMCs or a T cell subset sorted from them (not recorded which). The origin of this receptor is a man aged 18 to 35 who had mild COVID-19 (a few samples of this study predate the infection). Cell type and time point are not known.

The CDR3 nucleotides are TGTGCCAGTAGTGTCCGGGAGCGGGGGTACAATGAGCAGTTCTTC. Its translation: CASSVRERGYNEQFF. The chain uses TRBV19 and TRBJ2-1; 8 bases line up with TRBD2. CDR3 length equals 15 residues. The V and J ends lost 5 bases and 4 bases, in that order; junction bases with no gene match: 7. CDR1 and CDR2 from the germline V gene are LNHDA and SQIVND (reference sequence). Together with reference TRBV19 and TRBJ2-1, the CDR3 gives the full variable domain: DGGITQSPKYLFRKEGQNVTLSCEQNLNHDAMYWYRQDPGQGLRLIYYSQIVNDFQKGDIAEGYSVSREKKESFPLTVTSAQKNPTAFYLCASSVRERGYNEQFFGPGTRLTVL.